These 16 T cell receptor beta chains share one sample of origin, sequenced in a study of blood T cell repertoires in COVID-19. Produced via immunoSEQ multiplex PCR; TCRdb's table is partial and in-frame only. The sample contains some 110,000 clones, about four fifths of which appear only once. The sample consisted of peripheral blood. These receptors came from a man between 60 and 75 years old with acute or convalescent COVID-19.

The chain combines TRBV5-4 with TRBJ2-7, with D possibly TRBD1 on 6 matching bases. Germline assignment: CDR1 SGHNT and CDR2 YYREEE (reference sequence). The CDR3 extends over 14 amino acids. V lost 2 bases to trimming and J lost 3 bases, with 12 bases between them. CDR3 sequence: CASSFEQGGYEQYF. The CDR3 bases are TGTGCCAGCAGCTTCGAACAGGGCGGCTACGAGCAGTACTTC.

The V gene is TRBV11-3, the J gene TRBJ1-1; D perhaps matches TRBD1 (6 bases). Trimming took 0 bases from V and 5 from J, leaving 10 bases between them. This CDR3 contains 14 residues. The germline CDR1 and CDR2 sequences are SGHNT and YENEEA. The CDR3 region has the DNA TGTGCCAGCAGCTTAGAAGGGGGAGATACTGAAGCTTTCTTT. It is translated as CASSLEGGDTEAFF.

This clone was counted a single time. The chain has TRBV11-2 and TRBJ2-2; D gene ambiguous. The CDR3 sequence is 13 residues long. CDR1 SGHAT and CDR2 FQNNGV come from the germline V gene. The V end lost 3 bases, the J end lost 6 bases, and 8 bases lay between the germline ends. CDR3 loop: CASSFEQAGELFF. CDR3 bases: TGTGCCAGCAGCTTTGAACAAGCCGGGGAGCTGTTTTTT. The entire variable domain, with the rest obtained from reference TRBV11-2 and TRBJ2-2, is as follows: EAGVAQSPRYKIIEKRQSVAFWCNPISGHATLYWYQQILGQGPKLLIQFQNNGVVDDSQLPKDRFSAERLKGVDSTLKIQPAKLEDSAVYLCASSFEQAGELFFGEGSRLTVL.

This chain connects TRBV5-1 to TRBJ1-2, with 12 bases identical to TRBD1. V shed 4 bases and J 8 bases; nucleotides not matched to a gene: 9. There are 15 residues in the CDR3. Germline CDR1 SGHRS, CDR2 YFSETQ. Here the CDR3 reads CASSLGQGAGGGYTF. The CDR3 region has the DNA TGCGCCAGCAGCCTGGGACAGGGGGCCGGCGGGGGCTACACCTTC.

The V and J genes are TRBV5-1 and TRBJ2-5; 10 bases are a match to TRBD2. The germline V gene has CDR1 SGHRS and CDR2 YFSETQ. The ends lost 2 bases at V and 4 bases at J; junction bases unmatched: 5. CDR3 length: 15 amino acids. CDR3 coding DNA: TGCGCCAGCAGCTTCGGTCTAGCGGGAGCAGAGACCCAGTACTTC. This codes for CASSFGLAGAETQYF.

V gene TRBV21-1 combines with J gene TRBJ1-1. TRBV21-1 is annotated as a pseudogene. This CDR3 is built from 15 residues. The CDR3, as DNA: TGTGCCAGCAGTCTCCTCGGGTCCGGGGGCACTGAAGCTTTCTTT. Residues: CASSLLGSGGTEAFF.

The chain employs TRBV24-1 and TRBJ2-3; TRBD1 matches at 12 bases. Per the germline V gene, CDR1 is KGHDR and CDR2 is SFDVKD. Trimming took 7 bases from V and 1 from J; bases not matched to a gene: 5. The CDR3 extends over 16 amino acids. Written as DNA, the CDR3 is TGTGCCACCAGGGGGGACAGGGGGCGCGGCACAGATACGCAGTATTTT. Translating gives CATRGDRGRGTDTQYF.

This rearrangement joins TRBV5-1 to TRBJ2-7, with D perhaps TRBD2 (6 bases). V was trimmed by 6 bases and J by 2 bases, leaving 15 bases between them. From germline, CDR1 is SGHRS and CDR2 YFSETQ. This CDR3 is built from 14 residues. The CDR3 protein is CASKGLPSTYEQYF. DNA of the CDR3: TGCGCCAGCAAGGGACTCCCGAGTACCTACGAGCAGTACTTC.

This rearrangement joins TRBV11-1 to TRBJ1-5; D is uncertain. From germline, CDR1 is SGHAT and CDR2 FQDESV (reference sequence). V lost 7 bases and J lost 2, with 18 bases in between. The CDR3 loop spans 16 amino acids. The CDR3 loop is CASNLLGGEGNQPQHF. The CDR3 bases are TGTGCCAGCAACCTTTTAGGAGGAGAGGGCAATCAGCCCCAGCATTTT.

The chain uses TRBV5-1 and TRBJ1-1; 7 bases are shared with TRBD1. This CDR3 is 14 amino acids long. V lost 0 bases and J lost 5; bases outside the gene matches: 4. Germline assignment: CDR1 SGHRS and CDR2 YFSETQ. Here the CDR3 DNA reads TGCGCCAGCAGCTTGGCCCCGGGACAGACTGAAGCTTTCTTT. This gives the protein CASSLAPGQTEAFF. Complete variable domain (other parts from reference TRBV5-1 and TRBJ1-1): KAGVTQTPRYLIKTRGQQVTLSCSPISGHRSVSWYQQTPGQGLQFLFEYFSETQRNKGNFPGRFSGRQFSNSRSEMNVSTLELGDSALYLCASSLAPGQTEAFFGQGTRLTVV.

J is TRBJ2-1 and V is TRBV5-1, with D possibly matching TRBD2 (5 bases). V dropped 0 bases and J dropped 8 bases, with 12 bases sitting between them. Germline assignment: CDR1 SGHRS and CDR2 YFSETQ. The CDR3 sequence is 14 residues long. The CDR3 here is CASSLGTLAHEQFF. The CDR3 DNA follows: TGCGCCAGCAGCTTGGGGACTCTGGCCCATGAGCAGTTCTTC. The full variable domain, its missing parts supplied by reference TRBV5-1 and TRBJ2-1, is KAGVTQTPRYLIKTRGQQVTLSCSPISGHRSVSWYQQTPGQGLQFLFEYFSETQRNKGNFPGRFSGRQFSNSRSEMNVSTLELGDSALYLCASSLGTLAHEQFFGPGTRLTVL.

The chain has TRBV5-1 and TRBJ2-5; 7 bases match TRBD2. Trimming cost V 4 bases and J 4 bases; bases outside gene matches: 4. This CDR3 contains 13 residues. From germline, CDR1 is SGHRS and CDR2 YFSETQ. The CDR3 nucleotides read TGCGCCAGCAGCATAGCGGGCCTAGAGACCCAGTACTTC. It codes for CASSIAGLETQYF.

CDR3 in DNA: TGTGCCAGCAAAGGGGAGCGGGACGGGGAGCTGTTTTTT. Residues: CASKGERDGELFF. This chain connects TRBV2 to TRBJ2-2; 7 nucleotides line up with TRBD2. This CDR3 is built from 13 residues. Trimming at V came to 7 bases and at J to 7 bases, leaving 6 bases not matched to a gene. Germline V gene sequence: CDR1 SNHLY, CDR2 FYNNEI.

This chain links TRBV6-5 with TRBJ1-6; tentatively, D is TRBD1 (5 bases). CDR3 length equals 15 residues. V shed 6 bases and J shed 9 bases, with 18 bases lying between them. Germline V gene data show CDR1 as MNHEY and CDR2 as SVGAGI. CDR3 nucleotide sequence: TGTGCCAGCAGCTCCTCTCAGGGAGGAATTTCACCCCTCCACTTT. It yields the protein CASSSSQGGISPLHF.

This CDR3 is CASSLGVVDSYGYTF. The CDR3 nucleotides are TGTGCCAGCAGCTTAGGTGTAGTCGACAGCTATGGCTACACCTTC. This chain connects TRBV7-8 to TRBJ1-2, with D perhaps matching TRBD1 (5 bases). Germline CDR1 reads SGHVS; CDR2 reads FQNEAQ. This CDR3 is 15 amino acids long. Trimming stripped 1 base from V and 4 bases from J, with 13 bases between.

This sequence joins TRBV3-1 (or the pseudogene TRBV3-2) and TRBJ1-5; 7 positions agree with TRBD1. V was clipped by 4 bases and J by 0 bases; unmatched bases: 3. This CDR3 comprises 15 residues. The germline gives CDR1 LGHDT, CDR2 YNNKEL (reference sequence). For the CDR3, the DNA is TGTGCCAGCAGCCCAGGGGGGTATAGCAATCAGCCCCAGCATTTT. It encodes CASSPGGYSNQPQHF.